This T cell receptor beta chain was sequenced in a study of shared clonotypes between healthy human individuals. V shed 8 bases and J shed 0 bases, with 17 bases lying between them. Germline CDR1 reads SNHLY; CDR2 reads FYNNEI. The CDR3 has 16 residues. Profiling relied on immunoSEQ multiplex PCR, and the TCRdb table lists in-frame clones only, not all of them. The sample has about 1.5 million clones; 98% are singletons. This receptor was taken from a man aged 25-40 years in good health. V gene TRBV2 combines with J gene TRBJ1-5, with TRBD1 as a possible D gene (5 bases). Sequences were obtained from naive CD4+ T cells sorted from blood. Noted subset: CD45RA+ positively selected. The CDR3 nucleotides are TGTGCCAGCTCCTGGGGCAGGGTAGATAGCAATCAGCCCCAGCATTTT. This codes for CASSWGRVDSNQPQHF. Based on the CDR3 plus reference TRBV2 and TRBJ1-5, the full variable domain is EPEVTQTPSHQVTQMGQEVILRCVPISNHLYFYWYRQILGQKVEFLVSFYNNEISEKSEIFDDQFSVERPDGSNFTLKIRSTKLEDSAMYFCASSWGRVDSNQPQHFGDGTRLSIL.